The present T cell receptor beta chain was sequenced within a study of blood T cell repertoires in COVID-19. At the level of the study: Acute-phase and convalescent COVID-19 samples originated in the United States, Italy and Spain. Sample material is recorded as cDNA or gDNA derived from T cells, B-cell-depleted T cells, or PBMCs.

In the authors' methods: The authors estimated nucleated cell counts from reference gene primer amplification. The table came from immunoSEQ multiplex PCR; TCRdb's copy has only in-frame clones and leaves some out. The V and J calls and clone size come from that table; D and trimming were worked out from the DNA. The repertoire holds approximately 360,000 clones, with more than 80% as singletons. The CDR3 is made up of 14 amino acids. Trimming pared 7 bases from V and 5 bases from J, leaving 16 bases between. Germline CDR1 and CDR2: SNHLY and FYNNEI. The TCR sequence derives from a man between 40 and 49 years old with acute or convalescent COVID-19. The rearrangement links TRBV2 to TRBJ2-3; a weak D match, TRBD2 (6 bases). Material for sequencing was peripheral blood. The CDR3 bases are TGTGCCAGCATCCGAACTAGCCGGCTAGATACGCAGTATTTT. It is translated as CASIRTSRLDTQYF.